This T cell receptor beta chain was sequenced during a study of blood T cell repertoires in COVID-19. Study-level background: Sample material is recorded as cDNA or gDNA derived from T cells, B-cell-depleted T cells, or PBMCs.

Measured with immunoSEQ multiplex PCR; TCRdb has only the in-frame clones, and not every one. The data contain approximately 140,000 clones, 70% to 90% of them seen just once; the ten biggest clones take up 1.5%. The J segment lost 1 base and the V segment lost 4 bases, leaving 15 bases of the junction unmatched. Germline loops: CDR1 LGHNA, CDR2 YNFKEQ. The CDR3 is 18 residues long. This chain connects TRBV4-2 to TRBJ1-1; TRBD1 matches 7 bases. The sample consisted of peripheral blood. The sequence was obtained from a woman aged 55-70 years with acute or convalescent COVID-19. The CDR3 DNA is TGTGCCAGCAGCCGTCCAGGGGTATTGACAGGGCCGAACACTGAAGCTTTCTTT. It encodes CASSRPGVLTGPNTEAFF.